A single sample gave rise to the 19 T cell receptor beta chains below, sequenced in a study of T cell changes during pregnancy in multiple sclerosis (dated by TCRdb to about 2019). The library was produced with the immunoSEQ multiplex PCR assay. TCRdb took this table from immuneACCESS and kept in-frame rearrangements with V and J called. Such tables lack part of the clones; where checked against another copy, unresolved V genes explain under half of the gap, and the rest is unexplained. Present in this sample are roughly 40,000 clones, 90% to 95% of which were seen just once. Clones ranked in the top ten supply about 1.2% of the sample. The sample here was peripheral blood, taken before pregnancy. The receptors originated from a female donor with multiple sclerosis, enrolled in a pregnancy study.

The chain uses TRBV5-1 and TRBJ2-1; possible D gene TRBD1, 5 bases. In germline, CDR1 is SGHRS, CDR2 YFSETQ. CDR3 length equals 16 residues. Trimming removed 4 bases from V and 5 bases from J, with 19 bases in between. The CDR3 loop is CASSTKGKKPDNEQFF. DNA for the CDR3: TGCGCCAGCAGCACGAAGGGGAAAAAACCTGACAATGAGCAGTTCTTC. Combining the CDR3 with reference TRBV5-1 and TRBJ2-1 gives the whole variable domain KAGVTQTPRYLIKTRGQQVTLSCSPISGHRSVSWYQQTPGQGLQFLFEYFSETQRNKGNFPGRFSGRQFSNSRSEMNVSTLELGDSALYLCASSTKGKKPDNEQFFGPGTRLTVL.

V gene TRBV28 combines with J gene TRBJ1-2; 9 positions agree with TRBD1. The CDR3 extends over 16 amino acids. The germline V gene encodes CDR1 MDHEN and CDR2 SYDVKM. The J segment lost 7 bases and the V segment lost 3 bases, leaving 12 bases of the junction unmatched. CDR3 coding DNA: TGTGCCAGCAGTTTGGATCCGAACAGGGGGCGTGTTGGCTACACCTTC. Translation gives CASSLDPNRGRVGYTF.

The genes are TRBV11-1 and TRBJ1-1; TRBD1 is a possible D gene (5 bases). The germline V gene has CDR1 SGHAT and CDR2 FQDESV (reference sequence). This CDR3 spans 13 amino acids. Trimming shortened V by 5 bases and J by 1 base, and 8 bases separated the two germline ends. The CDR3: CASSADRNTEAFF. The CDR3 DNA follows: TGTGCCAGCAGCGCCGACAGGAACACTGAAGCTTTCTTT.

V and J are TRBV5-4 and TRBJ2-7; the match to TRBD2 covers 12 bases. Trimming at V came to 2 bases and at J to 0 bases, leaving 3 bases not matched to a gene. In germline, CDR1 is SGHNT, CDR2 YYREEE (reference sequence). CDR3 length: 16 residues. CDR3: CASSFGTSGFSYEQYF. The CDR3 DNA follows: TGTGCCAGCAGCTTCGGGACTAGCGGGTTCTCCTACGAGCAGTACTTC. The complete variable domain, with remaining parts taken from reference TRBV5-4 and TRBJ2-7, reads ETGVTQSPTHLIKTRGQQVTLRCSSQSGHNTVSWYQQALGQGPQFIFQYYREEENGRGNFPPRFSGLQFPNYSSELNVNALELDDSALYLCASSFGTSGFSYEQYFGPGTRLTVT.

V and J are TRBV5-4 and TRBJ1-6; TRBD1 aligns across 11 bases. Germline V gives CDR1 SGHNT, CDR2 YYREEE (reference sequence). This CDR3 is built from 17 residues. Trimming cost V 3 bases and J 11 bases; bases outside gene matches: 13. DNA of the CDR3: TGTGCCAGCAGCTCTTCGACTCGGACAGGGGGCTATACACCCCTCCACTTT. It encodes CASSSSTRTGGYTPLHF.

This chain links TRBV13 with TRBJ2-1; 7 bases match TRBD2. Germline trimming cut 5 bases from V and 6 bases from J; bases unmatched to any gene: 10. Germline V CDR1 and CDR2: PRHDT, FYEKMQ (reference sequence). The CDR3 is 15 amino acids. CDR3 nucleotides: TGTGCCAGCAGCCTCTTGGGGGGGGGTCGCAATGAGCAGTTCTTC. Protein product: CASSLLGGGRNEQFF.

The chain links TRBV6-6 to TRBJ2-3; 7 bases are a match to TRBD2. The CDR3 contains 16 residues. Germline CDR1 MNHNY, CDR2 SVGAGI (reference sequence). V shed 0 bases and J 1 base; nucleotides not matched to a gene: 4. For the CDR3, the DNA is TGTGCCAGCAGTTACTCGACTCTAGCGGGCACAGATACGCAGTATTTT. The encoded protein is CASSYSTLAGTDTQYF.

In this sample, this clone turned up a few times. V gene TRBV28 combines with J gene TRBJ1-1, with a possible D match to TRBD1 (5 bases). CDR3 size: 13 residues. CDR1 is MDHEN, CDR2 SYDVKM, per germline. V was trimmed by 2 bases and J by 5 bases, leaving 9 bases between them. CDR3 loop: CASSLSGGTEAFF. As DNA, the CDR3 is TGTGCCAGCAGTTTAAGTGGGGGGACTGAAGCTTTCTTT.

This chain uses TRBV9 with TRBJ1-1, with 7 bases lining up with TRBD1. Germline trimming cut 0 bases from V and 6 bases from J; bases unmatched to any gene: 2. Germline CDR1 SGDLS, CDR2 YYNGEE. There are 13 residues in the CDR3. The CDR3 nucleotides read TGTGCCAGCAGCGTAGGAGGGGGCTCTGAAGCTTTCTTT. Translating gives CASSVGGGSEAFF. Full variable domain (rest looked up from reference TRBV9 and TRBJ1-1): DSGVTQTPKHLITATGQRVTLRCSPRSGDLSVYWYQQSLDQGLQFLIQYYNGEERAKGNILERFSAQQFPDLHSELNLSSLELGDSALYFCASSVGGGSEAFFGQGTRLTVV.

V is TRBV7-6 and J is TRBJ2-1, with D unresolved. V was pared by 5 bases and J by 0 bases, with 11 bases between. The CDR3 covers 15 residues. The germline V gene encodes CDR1 SGHVS and CDR2 FNYEAQ. The CDR3 is CASSEVLSSYNEQFF. The DNA of the CDR3 is TGTGCCAGCAGCGAGGTCCTTAGCTCCTACAATGAGCAGTTCTTC.

The V gene is TRBV18, the J gene TRBJ1-3, with 8 bases matching TRBD1. There are 14 residues in the CDR3. CDR1 is KGHSH and CDR2 is LQKENI in the germline V gene. The V gene end was trimmed by 3 bases and the J gene end by 4 bases; junction bases not matched to a gene: 2. CDR3 nucleotide sequence: TGTGCCAGCTCACCTTCAGGGGGCGGAAACACCATATATTTT. It yields the protein CASSPSGGGNTIYF.

The V and J genes are TRBV30 and TRBJ1-1, with 8 bases identical to TRBD1. Germline V CDR1 and CDR2: GTSNPN, SVGIG (reference sequence). J gave up 3 bases and V 4 bases, and 7 bases lay outside the gene matches. The CDR3 is made up of 14 amino acids. The CDR3 sequence: CAWTTGVWHTEAFF. CDR3 DNA sequence: TGTGCCTGGACGACAGGGGTATGGCACACTGAAGCTTTCTTT.

The gene calls are TRBV19 and TRBJ1-2; 7 nucleotides align to TRBD1. The CDR3 is made up of 13 amino acids. V shed 6 bases and J 2 bases; nucleotides not matched to a gene: 3. Germline loops: CDR1 LNHDA, CDR2 SQIVND (reference sequence). In DNA form, the CDR3 reads TGTGCCAGTAGCCGGGGACAGAACTATGGCTACACCTTC. Translated: CASSRGQNYGYTF.

This chain uses TRBV5-1 with TRBJ1-2, with D possibly matching TRBD1 (5 bases). The CDR3 is 15 residues long. V was cut by 0 bases and J by 5 bases, with 14 bases left in between. The germline V gene has CDR1 SGHRS and CDR2 YFSETQ. Written as DNA, the CDR3 is TGCGCCAGCAGCTTGGCCTTGCGACAGATGTATGGCTACACCTTC. Translation: CASSLALRQMYGYTF.

The V gene is TRBV30, the J gene TRBJ1-1; 8 nucleotides agree with TRBD1. Germline CDR1 GTSNPN, CDR2 SVGIG (reference sequence). Trimming removed 5 bases from V and 0 bases from J; junction bases left unmatched: 14. The CDR3 spans 17 residues. CDR3 in DNA: TGTGCCTGGGGTTCTCAGGGGGCTTTAGGGATGAACACTGAAGCTTTCTTT. Amino acid sequence: CAWGSQGALGMNTEAFF. The full variable domain, completed using reference TRBV30 and TRBJ1-1, is SQTIHQWPATLVQPVGSPLSLECTVEGTSNPNLYWYRQAAGRGLQLLFYSVGIGQISSEVPQNLSASRPQDRQFILSSKKLLLSDSGFYLCAWGSQGALGMNTEAFFGQGTRLTVV.

This clone was picked up one time. The chain carries TRBV28 and TRBJ2-7; D uncertain. The CDR3 runs 13 residues. The germline V and J ends were trimmed by 5 bases and 0 bases, with 8 bases remaining between them. The germline CDR1 and CDR2 sequences are MDHEN and SYDVKM. CDR3 protein: CASSISFSYEQYF. Written as DNA, the CDR3 is TGTGCCAGCAGTATTTCCTTCTCCTACGAGCAGTACTTC.

V is TRBV5-6 and J is TRBJ2-1; 9 bases match TRBD1. The V gene end was trimmed by 0 bases and the J gene end by 6 bases; junction bases not matched to a gene: 7. The CDR3 loop spans 16 amino acids. CDR1 and CDR2 from the germline V gene are SGHDT and YYEEEE. Here the CDR3 reads CASSLVGTGYLNEQFF. CDR3 nucleotide sequence: TGTGCCAGCAGCTTGGTCGGGACAGGGTACCTCAATGAGCAGTTCTTC.

The chain combines TRBV7-3 with TRBJ1-2, with D unclear. The germline V gene encodes CDR1 SGHTA and CDR2 FQGTGA. CDR3 length equals 13 residues. V dropped 5 bases and J dropped 2 bases, with 9 bases sitting between them. The CDR3 spells CASSEAGNYGYTF. CDR3 in DNA: TGTGCCAGCAGCGAGGCCGGGAACTATGGCTACACCTTC. Drawing the rest from reference TRBV7-3 and TRBJ1-2, the complete variable domain is GAGVSQTPSNKVTEKGKYVELRCDPISGHTALYWYRQSLGQGPEFLIYFQGTGAADDSGLPNDRFFAVRPEGSVSTLKIQRTERGDSAVYLCASSEAGNYGYTFGSGTRLTVV.

This chain connects TRBV5-4 to TRBJ2-3, with 11 bases aligning to TRBD2. CDR3 length equals 15 residues. Trimming took 5 bases from V and 2 from J; bases not matched to a gene: 4. Germline-derived CDR1 and CDR2 are SGHNT and YYREEE (reference sequence). The CDR3 nucleotides are TGTGCCAGCAGGGTAGCGGGAGGGGTCACAGATACGCAGTATTTT. It is translated as CASRVAGGVTDTQYF.